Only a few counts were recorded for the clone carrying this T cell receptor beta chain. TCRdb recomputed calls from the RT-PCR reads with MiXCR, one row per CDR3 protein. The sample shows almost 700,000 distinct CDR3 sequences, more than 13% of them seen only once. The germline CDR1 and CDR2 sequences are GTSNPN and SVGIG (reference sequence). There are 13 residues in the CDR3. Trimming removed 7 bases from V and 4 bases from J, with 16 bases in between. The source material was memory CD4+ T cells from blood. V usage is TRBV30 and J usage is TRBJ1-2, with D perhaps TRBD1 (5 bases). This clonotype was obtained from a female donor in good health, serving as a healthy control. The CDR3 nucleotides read TGTGCCTCCAACAGACAGACGGTCTATGGCTACACCTTC. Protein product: CASNRQTVYGYTF.